Following are 28 T cell receptor beta chains from one sample sequenced in a study of post-analysis software for immune sequencing data. Study-wide points: Controls had lower frequencies than patients of a handful of TRBV segments, which included TRBV5-6, TRBV5-1 and TRBV20-1.

Unique molecular identifiers were present in the TCR beta cDNA libraries. MiXCR, run by TCRdb on the PCR reads, gives a single entry per CDR3 protein. The table includes about 500,000 distinct CDR3 sequences, roughly 45% detected once. Their antigens remain unidentified. The sequencing sample was made of blood. These receptors were obtained from a girl between 5 and 17 years old with multiple sclerosis.

The V and J genes are TRBV7-8 and TRBJ2-3; D is unresolved. V was shortened by 5 bases and J by 0 bases, with 15 bases between the two germline ends. The CDR3 consists of 16 residues. Germline CDR1 is SGHVS and CDR2 is FQNEAQ. CDR3 residues: CASSRARLLSTDTQYF. CDR3 nucleotide sequence: TGTGCCAGCAGCCGTGCCCGGCTTCTAAGCACAGATACGCAGTATTTT.

This clonotype was detected only a few times. The chain has TRBV6-6 and TRBJ2-3; D ambiguous. The CDR3 length is 15 residues. The ends were cut back, 0 bases at V and 4 bases at J, with 11 bases in the middle. Germline CDR1 reads MNHNY; CDR2 reads SVGAGI (reference sequence). Written as DNA, the CDR3 is TGTGCCAGCAGTTACTCCAGCGTTGCGGCAGATACGCAGTATTTT. Amino acid sequence: CASSYSSVAADTQYF.

V gene TRBV2 combines with J gene TRBJ1-4, with unresolved D. The V end lost 4 bases, the J end lost 7 bases, and 10 bases lay between the germline ends. In germline, CDR1 is SNHLY, CDR2 FYNNEI. This CDR3 has 13 residues. The CDR3 nucleotides are TGTGCCAGCAGTGTTGAGGACGCTGAAAAACTGTTTTTT. The encoded protein is CASSVEDAEKLFF.

This clonotype was seen a few times. The chain recombines TRBV27 with TRBJ2-6; D possibly corresponds to TRBD2 (5 bases). CDR3 length equals 14 residues. Per the germline V gene, CDR1 is MNHEY and CDR2 is SMNVEV (reference sequence). Trimming pared 6 bases from V and 2 bases from J, leaving 8 bases between. CDR3 loop: CASRTTAGANVLTF. The CDR3 bases are TGTGCCAGCAGGACTACAGCTGGGGCCAACGTCCTGACTTTC. Based on the CDR3 plus reference TRBV27 and TRBJ2-6, the full variable domain is EAQVTQNPRYLITVTGKKLTVTCSQNMNHEYMSWYRQDPGLGLRQIYYSMNVEVTDKGDVPEGYKVSRKEKRNFPLILESPSPNQTSLYFCASRTTAGANVLTFGAGSRLTVL.

In this sample, this clonotype turned up once. This chain joins TRBV2 and TRBJ2-3; 10 bases are a match to TRBD2. The length of the CDR3 is 15 residues. The germline V gene has CDR1 SNHLY and CDR2 FYNNEI. The V and J ends lost 5 bases and 8 bases, in that order; junction bases with no gene match: 10. CDR3 sequence reads: CASSTGTSGAGTQYF. The CDR3 bases are TGTGCCAGCAGTACGGGAACTAGCGGGGCGGGTACGCAGTATTTT.

This clonotype turned up a few times. The chain is built from TRBV3-1 and TRBJ2-1; the D gene is possibly TRBD2 (5 bases). From germline, CDR1 is LGHDT and CDR2 YNNKEL (reference sequence). The CDR3 covers 13 residues. V was shortened by 4 bases and J by 2 bases, with 6 bases between the two germline ends. The CDR3 nucleotides read TGTGCCAGCAGCCCCGGGGCCTACAATGAGCAGTTCTTC. It codes for CASSPGAYNEQFF.

This rearrangement joins TRBV10-3 to TRBJ2-6; 10 bases agree with TRBD1. The germline CDR1 and CDR2 sequences are ENHRY and SYGVKD. The CDR3 consists of 17 residues. The V gene end was trimmed by 7 bases and the J gene end by 0 bases; junction bases not matched to a gene: 6. The CDR3 sequence: CAITGQGPLSGANVLTF. The DNA of the CDR3 is TGTGCCATCACGGGACAGGGGCCCCTCTCTGGGGCCAACGTCCTGACTTTC.

The chain links TRBV9 to TRBJ2-1; no clear D gene. In germline, CDR1 is SGDLS, CDR2 YYNGEE. V was pared by 0 bases and J by 8 bases, with 12 bases between. The length of the CDR3 is 14 residues. This chain's CDR3 is CASSVGKNGYEQFF. In DNA form, the CDR3 reads TGTGCCAGCAGCGTAGGAAAGAATGGGTATGAGCAGTTCTTC.

This clonotype was found once. A junction end diverges from the germline sequence, so it may reflect a read error. The chain carries TRBV12-3 or TRBV12-4 and TRBJ1-4; D call uncertain. The CDR3 covers 15 residues. The CDR3 loop reads CASRVSIPTNEKLFF. As DNA, the CDR3 is TGTGCCAGCAGGGTCTCGATCCCAACCAATGAAAAACTGTTTTTT.

The chain has TRBV20-1 and TRBJ1-1; no clear D. The CDR3 spans 12 residues. Germline lookup yields CDR1 DFQATT and CDR2 SNEGSKA (reference sequence). As DNA, the CDR3 is TGCAGGGCAGAATCTTCAAACACTGAAGCTTTCTTT. It is translated as CRAESSNTEAFF.

The chain joins TRBV4-3 to TRBJ2-3; 7 bases are shared with TRBD2. Germline V gene sequence: CDR1 LGHNA, CDR2 YSLEER. This CDR3 region has 17 residues. V shed 0 bases, J shed 2 bases, and the junction held 8 bases outside the gene matches. The CDR3 nucleotides are TGCGCCAGCAGCCAAGATCGGGCTAGCGGTACCACAGATACGCAGTATTTT. Translated, it gives CASSQDRASGTTDTQYF.

The V call is TRBV12-3 or TRBV12-4, the J call TRBJ1-5; tentatively, D is TRBD1 (6 bases). The CDR3 extends over 14 amino acids. Trimming removed 0 bases from V and 7 bases from J, with 10 bases in between. DNA for the CDR3: TGTGCCAGCAGTTTAGCAACCAGGGGCCAGCCCCAGCATTTT. Translation: CASSLATRGQPQHF.

V usage is TRBV29-1 and J usage is TRBJ1-1; no definite D call. Per the germline V gene, CDR1 is SQVTM and CDR2 is ANQGSEA. The length of the CDR3 is 13 residues. The V and J ends lost 7 bases and 3 bases respectively, with 15 bases between them. The DNA for the CDR3 is TGCAGCGCCAACCCGATCATGTACACTGAAGCTTTCTTT. This gives the protein CSANPIMYTEAFF. The whole variable domain, remainder taken from reference TRBV29-1 and TRBJ1-1, is SAVISQKPSRDICQRGTSLTIQCQVDSQVTMMFWYRQQPGQSLTLIATANQGSEATYESGFVIDKFPISRPNLTFSTLTVSNMSPEDSSIYLCSANPIMYTEAFFGQGTRLTVV.

The rearrangement uses TRBV5-1 and TRBJ2-6; D is unclear. CDR1 is SGHRS, CDR2 YFSETQ, per germline. The CDR3 has 16 amino acids. V lost 2 bases and J 0 bases, leaving 9 bases between the germline ends. CDR3 sequence reads: CASSFLISSGANVLTF. The CDR3 coding sequence is TGCGCCAGCAGCTTTCTTATATCCTCTGGGGCCAACGTCCTGACTTTC.

The chain recombines TRBV29-1 with TRBJ2-7; the match to TRBD1 covers 8 bases. J lost 3 bases, V lost 4 bases, and 5 bases had no gene match. The CDR3 consists of 13 residues. Per the germline V gene, CDR1 is SQVTM and CDR2 is ANQGSEA. CDR3 residues: CSVGGQGNYEQYF. Written as DNA, the CDR3 is TGCAGCGTTGGCGGACAGGGAAACTACGAGCAGTACTTC.

The CDR3: CSASGPGSGEQYF. The CDR3, as DNA: TGCAGTGCTAGCGGTCCAGGGTCCGGCGAGCAGTACTTC. The chain has TRBV20-1 and TRBJ2-5; D might be TRBD1 (5 bases). The DNA end is a closer match to TRBJ2-7, so the J assignment may be wrong. From germline, CDR1 is DFQATT and CDR2 SNEGSKA (reference sequence). CDR3 size: 13 residues.

This clonotype was seen a handful of times. The chain couples TRBV12-3 or TRBV12-4 to TRBJ2-1; perhaps D is TRBD1 or TRBD2 (5 bases each). This CDR3 has 15 amino acids. Trimming left V 4 bases short and J 0 bases short, with 10 bases between. The CDR3 nucleotides read TGTGCCAGCAGTTCGGGGCCGAGCTCCTACAATGAGCAGTTCTTC. Amino acid sequence: CASSSGPSSYNEQFF.

The chain links TRBV20-1 to TRBJ1-5; a possible D gene is TRBD1 (6 bases). V lost 3 bases and J 0 bases, leaving 12 bases between the germline ends. The CDR3 spans 15 residues. Germline V CDR1 and CDR2: DFQATT, SNEGSKA (reference sequence). The CDR3: CSARDSGDSNQPQHF. The CDR3 DNA is TGCAGTGCTAGGGACAGTGGGGATAGCAATCAGCCCCAGCATTTT.

The chain is built from TRBV20-1 and TRBJ2-4; tentative D call: TRBD2 (7 bases). The better agreement between TRBJ2-5 and the DNA end casts doubt on the J call. The CDR3 is 14 residues long. CDR1 and CDR2 (germline): DFQATT, SNEGSKA (reference sequence). The CDR3 bases are TGCAGTGCTAGAGTTCCCGGGGGGCGCGAGACCCAGTACTTC. Protein sequence: CSARVPGGRETQYF.

This clonotype has a handful of counts. The chain is built from TRBV5-6 and TRBJ2-7; a weak D match, TRBD2 (6 bases). Germline V gene data show CDR1 as SGHDT and CDR2 as YYEEEE. The CDR3 consists of 14 residues. The V end was cut by 2 bases, the J end by 1 base, with 10 bases between. The CDR3, as DNA: TGTGCCAGCAGCTTCAGGGACTGGTCCTACGAGCAGTACTTC. Amino acid sequence: CASSFRDWSYEQYF.

The sample holds a few counts of this clonotype. CDR3 amino acids: CASSLGPLGEQYF. The CDR3 nucleotides are TGTGCCAGCAGCTTAGGACCTTTGGGGGAGCAGTACTTC. The V gene is TRBV7-2, the J gene TRBJ2-4; D may correspond to TRBD1 or TRBD2 (5 bases each). The CDR3 has 13 residues. Trimming stripped 1 base from V and 13 bases from J, with 14 bases between. The germline gives CDR1 SGHTA, CDR2 FQGNSA. Full variable domain (remainder filled in from reference TRBV7-2 and TRBJ2-4): GAGVSQSPSNKVTEKGKDVELRCDPISGHTALYWYRQSLGQGLEFLIYFQGNSAPDKSGLPSDRFSAERTGGSVSTLTIQRTQQEDSAVYLCASSLGPLGEQYFGAGTRLSVL.

The chain couples TRBV9 to TRBJ2-5; possible D gene TRBD2, 5 bases. Trimming took off 0 bases at V and 2 bases at J, with 11 bases between the two ends. The CDR3 is 15 amino acids. CDR1 SGDLS and CDR2 YYNGEE come from the germline V gene. The CDR3 DNA follows: TGTGCCAGCAGCGTAGCAGCGGCAGTACAAGAGACCCAGTACTTC. Protein: CASSVAAAVQETQYF.

V gene TRBV29-1 combines with J gene TRBJ2-5; TRBD2 matches 9 bases. The CDR3 extends over 17 amino acids. In germline, CDR1 is SQVTM, CDR2 ANQGSEA. With 5 bases clipped from V and 4 bases from J, the junction kept 17 bases outside the gene matches. The CDR3 nucleotides read TGCAGCGTTCCCTTTTCTAGCGGGATTTATGGTGGAGAGACCCAGTACTTC. Protein sequence: CSVPFSSGIYGGETQYF.

There are a few counts of this clonotype. This chain joins TRBV5-1 and TRBJ2-1; TRBD1 is a possible D gene (5 bases). Trimming took off 1 base at V and 6 bases at J, with 14 bases between the two ends. This CDR3 is built from 15 residues. The V gene's germline CDR1 is SGHRS and CDR2 YFSETQ. Here the CDR3 reads CASSLNLAGRNEQFF. The CDR3 bases are TGCGCCAGCAGCTTGAATTTAGCAGGGCGCAATGAGCAGTTCTTC.

This clonotype was recorded many times. The rearrangement uses TRBV29-1 and TRBJ2-7; weak D call: TRBD1 (6 bases). Germline V gene lookup returns CDR1 SQVTM and CDR2 ANQGSEA. The CDR3 is 14 residues long. Trimming left V 4 bases short and J 1 base short, with 14 bases between. The chain's CDR3 is CSVAAGASSYEQYF. In nucleotides, the CDR3 is TGCAGCGTTGCTGCAGGGGCGTCATCCTACGAGCAGTACTTC.

In its sample, this clonotype was seen a few times. The gene calls are TRBV20-1 and TRBJ2-4; 10 bases line up with TRBD2. Near its end, the DNA agrees better with TRBJ2-7, so the J call may be wrong. Germline values: CDR1 DFQATT, CDR2 SNEGSKA (reference sequence). The CDR3 runs 12 residues. CDR3 residues: CSVRTSGYEQYF. The CDR3 DNA reads as TGCAGTGTTCGGACTAGCGGCTACGAGCAGTACTTC.

V and J are TRBV5-1 and TRBJ2-3; D might be TRBD1 (6 bases). The CDR3 has 14 amino acids. Trimming took 3 bases from V and 4 from J, leaving 12 bases between them. The V gene's germline CDR1 is SGHRS and CDR2 YFSETQ. As DNA, the CDR3 is TGCGCCAGCAGCTGGGACACGGTCTCAGATACGCAGTATTTT. Translated, it gives CASSWDTVSDTQYF.

This chain links TRBV20-1 with TRBJ2-7; no firm D call. CDR3 length: 14 residues. Germline V CDR1 and CDR2: DFQATT, SNEGSKA (reference sequence). Trimming left V 0 bases short and J 0 bases short, with 9 bases between. CDR3 coding DNA: TGCAGTGCTAGAGATGTGGAAGGCTCCTACGAGCAGTACTTC. Translating gives CSARDVEGSYEQYF.